These 8 T cell receptor beta chains originate from one sample sequenced in a study of cytomegalovirus exposure and HLA in healthy donors. 60 Vbeta and 13 Jbeta primers were used in PCR. Generated by immunoSEQ multiplex PCR, the TCRdb table keeps only in-frame clones and is missing some. Of approximately 100,000 clones listed, around two thirds are singletons. Sequencing was carried out using PBMCs. These receptors originate from a woman between 45 and 65 years old in good health and CMV-seronegative.

This chain uses TRBV5-6 with TRBJ1-3; D is unresolved. Deletions cut 4 bases from V and 2 bases from J, with 10 bases between. The CDR3 runs 14 residues. CDR1 and CDR2 from the germline V gene are SGHDT and YYEEEE. CDR3 region: CASSLPQAGNTIYF. The CDR3 DNA is TGTGCCAGCAGCCTACCCCAGGCTGGAAACACCATATATTTT.

The J gene is TRBJ1-1, the V gene TRBV7-6; D remains ambiguous. V lost 4 bases to trimming and J lost 7 bases, with 10 bases between them. CDR3 length: 12 residues. Germline values: CDR1 SGHVS, CDR2 FNYEAQ. In DNA form, the CDR3 reads TGTGCCAGCAGCTCAACCGGTGGTGAAGCTTTCTTT. Its translation is CASSSTGGEAFF.

This clone was seen a few times. The J gene is TRBJ1-1, the V gene TRBV28; 7 bases are shared with TRBD1. The CDR3 totals 14 residues. CDR1 is MDHEN, CDR2 SYDVKM, per germline. Trimming removed 6 bases from V and 10 bases from J; junction bases left unmatched: 14. The CDR3 sequence is CASSPTTGSFRAFF. The CDR3 DNA sequence: TGTGCCAGCAGCCCGACGACAGGGAGCTTTCGAGCTTTCTTT.

V gene TRBV30 combines with J gene TRBJ2-3, with 10 bases aligning to TRBD2. V gave up 7 bases and J gave up 9 bases; unmatched junction bases: 13. CDR1 is GTSNPN and CDR2 is SVGIG in the germline V gene (reference sequence). This CDR3 comprises 14 residues. The CDR3 loop reads CAFAAAGGLDTQYF. The CDR3 nucleotides read TGTGCCTTCGCTGCAGCGGGGGGGCTTGACACGCAGTATTTT.

This clone was observed once. V gene TRBV7-2 combines with J gene TRBJ1-4; D call uncertain. The germline V and J ends were trimmed by 5 bases and 3 bases, with 13 bases remaining between them. The CDR3 sequence is 15 residues long. Germline values: CDR1 SGHTA, CDR2 FQGNSA. The CDR3 DNA reads as TGTGCCAGCAGCCACCCGGGGTTGGCTAATGAAAAACTGTTTTTT. Translation: CASSHPGLANEKLFF.

The V call is TRBV27, the J call TRBJ1-5; no firm D call. Germline values: CDR1 MNHEY, CDR2 SMNVEV (reference sequence). This CDR3 spans 13 amino acids. V lost 2 bases and J 4 bases, leaving 6 bases between the germline ends. The CDR3 nucleotides read TGTGCCAGCAGTTTACAGGAAAATCAGCCCCAGCATTTT. Translation: CASSLQENQPQHF.

The CDR3 DNA sequence: TGTGCCAGCAGCTCGCGGGGGGGCGGGAGCCTATTGACAGATACGCAGTATTTT. It specifies CASSSRGGGSLLTDTQYF. The chain joins TRBV5-5 to TRBJ2-3; TRBD2 matches at 9 bases. Germline-derived CDR1 and CDR2 are SGHKS and YYEKEE (reference sequence). This CDR3 is built from 18 residues. J gave up 3 bases and V 3 bases, and 14 bases lay outside the gene matches.

This chain connects TRBV6-1 to TRBJ2-5; no clear D. Trimming stripped 2 bases from V and 5 bases from J, with 6 bases between. The length of the CDR3 is 12 residues. Germline CDR1 MNHNS, CDR2 SASEGT. CDR3 DNA: TGTGCCAGCAGTGAAATTAGCGAGACCCAGTACTTC. Protein product: CASSEISETQYF.